The 27 T cell receptor beta chains presented below share a single source sample, sequenced in a study of early T cells in non-severe SARS-CoV-2 infection. TCRdb fed the 5' RACE reads into MiXCR, producing one record per CDR3 protein. Of about 63,000 distinct CDR3 sequences in the sample, 10% to 15% were seen once. The sample was whole blood. These receptor sequences come from an adult who was a healthcare worker with PCR-confirmed SARS-CoV-2 infection or an uninfected control (not recorded which).

V and J are TRBV7-2 and TRBJ2-2, with 13 nucleotides matching TRBD2. V lost 5 bases and J lost 4; bases outside the gene matches: 4. The germline CDR1 and CDR2 sequences are SGHTA and FQGNSA. The CDR3 is made up of 16 amino acids. CDR3 nucleotide sequence: TGTGCCAGCAGCCCGGGACTAGCGGGGATCACCGGGGAGCTGTTTTTT. Encoded protein: CASSPGLAGITGELFF.

The V call is TRBV4-1, the J call TRBJ2-5; D perhaps matches TRBD1 (6 bases). Germline CDR1 MGHRA, CDR2 YSYEKL. This CDR3 comprises 13 residues. V gave up 4 bases and J gave up 4 bases, with 10 bases separating them. The CDR3 sequence: CASSRGQRETQYF. The CDR3 nucleotides are TGCGCCAGCAGCCGTGGACAGAGAGAGACCCAGTACTTC.

This clonotype was seen more than once but under ten times. The genes are TRBV11-2 and TRBJ2-5, with 13 bases fitting TRBD2. Germline-derived CDR1 and CDR2 are SGHAT and FQNNGV. The CDR3 totals 15 residues. V shed 6 bases and J 4 bases; nucleotides not matched to a gene: 5. The CDR3 DNA reads as TGTGCCAGCAGGACTAGCGGGGGGCCACGAGAGACCCAGTACTTC. This encodes CASRTSGGPRETQYF.

This clonotype was seen repeatedly, ten times or more. The chain couples TRBV3-1 to TRBJ2-1; the match to TRBD2 covers 14 bases. Germline CDR1 LGHDT, CDR2 YNNKEL (reference sequence). CDR3 length: 17 residues. V gave up 3 bases and J gave up 5 bases; unmatched junction bases: 6. CDR3 sequence reads: CASSQGEGLAGDNEQFF. CDR3 nucleotides: TGTGCCAGCAGCCAGGGTGAGGGACTAGCGGGGGACAATGAGCAGTTCTTC.

This clonotype was counted at least ten times. A junction boundary mismatches the germline segment, possibly from a read error. The gene calls are TRBV5-1 and TRBJ2-3; D gene unclear. The CDR3 sequence is 12 residues long. Germline loops: CDR1 SGHRS, CDR2 YFSETQ. The chain's CDR3 is CASSPNTDTQYF. The CDR3 DNA is TGTGCCAGCAGCCCGAATACAGATACGCAGTATTTT.

This clonotype occurred a few times. V is TRBV7-2 and J is TRBJ1-5; a weak D match, TRBD1 (6 bases). Germline CDR1 and CDR2: SGHTA and FQGNSA. V shed 9 bases and J shed 0 bases, with 12 bases lying between them. This CDR3 is 14 amino acids long. The CDR3 is CASAGALSNQPQHF. CDR3 DNA: TGTGCCAGTGCAGGGGCCCTTAGCAATCAGCCCCAGCATTTT.

J is TRBJ2-5 and V is TRBV6-2 or TRBV6-3; 10 bases fit TRBD2. V lost 8 bases, J lost 6 bases, and 6 bases stayed unmatched. This CDR3 spans 13 amino acids. The germline V gene encodes CDR1 MNHEY and CDR2 SVGEGT. CDR3 in DNA: TGTGCCAGCGGGCTAGCGGGGGCCAAGACCCAGTACTTC. This codes for CASGLAGAKTQYF.

This clonotype has a handful of counts. This chain connects TRBV2 to TRBJ1-2; unclear D gene. The CDR3 runs 14 residues. The V and J ends lost 4 bases and 2 bases respectively, with 11 bases between them. The germline CDR1 and CDR2 sequences are SNHLY and FYNNEI. The CDR3 here is CASSGMDGNYGYTF. CDR3 in DNA: TGTGCCAGCAGTGGGATGGACGGGAACTATGGCTACACCTTC.

The chain carries TRBV6-1 and TRBJ1-1; no definite D call. The CDR3 is 14 residues long. Germline V gene lookup returns CDR1 MNHNS and CDR2 SASEGT. With 6 bases removed from V and 5 bases from J, the gap between germline ends came to 16 bases. In DNA form, the CDR3 reads TGTGCCAGCAGCGGGGTCTTAGTAGATACTGAAGCTTTCTTT. It specifies CASSGVLVDTEAFF.

This rearrangement joins TRBV4-2 to TRBJ2-7; TRBD1 is a possible D gene (5 bases). This CDR3 region has 15 residues. V was trimmed by 0 bases and J by 0 bases, leaving 9 bases between them. Germline V gene lookup returns CDR1 LGHNA and CDR2 YNFKEQ. The CDR3 DNA sequence: TGTGCCAGCAGCCAAGAAACAGGAAGCTCCTACGAGCAGTACTTC. Its protein product is CASSQETGSSYEQYF.

This clonotype was counted ten times or more. This chain connects TRBV5-4 to TRBJ1-6; 8 bases line up with TRBD1. The CDR3 sequence is 15 residues long. Germline CDR1 reads SGHNT; CDR2 reads YYREEE (reference sequence). V was clipped by 4 bases and J by 10 bases; unmatched bases: 10. CDR3: CASSAPQGAGSPLHF. CDR3 DNA sequence: TGTGCCAGCAGCGCACCGCAGGGGGCGGGATCACCCCTCCACTTT.

This clonotype has only a few counts. This rearrangement joins TRBV7-7 to TRBJ2-2, with unresolved D. The V end was cut by 5 bases, the J end by 3 bases, with 7 bases between. Germline lookup yields CDR1 SSHAT and CDR2 FNYEAQ (reference sequence). This CDR3 has 13 residues. Here the CDR3 reads CASSLRDTGELFF. CDR3 sequence (DNA): TGTGCCAGCAGCCTCCGGGACACCGGGGAGCTGTTTTTT.

This clonotype was seen only once. J is TRBJ2-5 and V is TRBV7-9; 11 bases line up with TRBD2. This CDR3 region has 14 residues. Germline V gene lookup returns CDR1 SEHNR and CDR2 FQNEAQ (reference sequence). Unmatched junction bases numbered 3, after V lost 4 bases and J lost 5 bases. The CDR3: CASSSRLAGETQYF. As DNA, the CDR3 is TGTGCCAGCAGCTCCCGACTAGCGGGGGAGACCCAGTACTTC.

The CDR3 is CASSLEAGQGADTQYF. DNA of the CDR3: TGTGCCAGCAGCTTAGAGGCGGGACAGGGGGCAGATACGCAGTATTTT. The chain recombines TRBV11-2 with TRBJ2-3; 11 nucleotides match TRBD1. The V gene's germline CDR1 is SGHAT and CDR2 FQNNGV. V was pared by 0 bases and J by 4 bases, with 3 bases of the junction left unmatched. The CDR3 consists of 16 residues.

This clonotype turned up a few times. The chain couples TRBV29-1 to TRBJ2-7, with D possibly matching TRBD2 (6 bases). The germline gives CDR1 SQVTM, CDR2 ANQGSEA. V lost 4 bases and J lost 5, with 12 bases in between. The CDR3 runs 12 residues. CDR3 DNA sequence: TGCAGCGTTGCCATTTCTAGCGACGAGCAGTACTTC. Protein sequence: CSVAISSDEQYF.

This clonotype was detected many times. The chain joins TRBV7-9 to TRBJ2-7; 9 bases are shared with TRBD1. J lost 5 bases, V lost 6 bases, and 8 bases had no gene match. Per the germline V gene, CDR1 is SEHNR and CDR2 is FQNEAQ (reference sequence). This CDR3 comprises 14 residues. CDR3 DNA sequence: TGTGCCAGCAGATCCGGGACAGGGCTAGACGAGCAGTACTTC. Protein: CASRSGTGLDEQYF.

At least ten counts were recorded for this clonotype. The V and J genes are TRBV5-1 and TRBJ2-7; D tentatively reads TRBD1 or TRBD2 (5 bases each). Germline loops: CDR1 SGHRS, CDR2 YFSETQ. This CDR3 is 14 amino acids long. Trimming removed 4 bases from V and 2 bases from J, with 13 bases in between. CDR3 sequence: CASSREGATYEQYF. The DNA for the CDR3 is TGCGCCAGCAGCCGGGAAGGGGCCACCTACGAGCAGTACTTC.

This clonotype was recorded at least ten times. The chain is built from TRBV10-2 and TRBJ1-3; TRBD1 agrees at 7 bases. The CDR3 has 17 amino acids. CDR1 WSHSY and CDR2 SAAADI come from the germline V gene. Unmatched junction bases numbered 10, after V lost 2 bases and J lost 3 bases. The chain's CDR3 is CASSEDPGQLIGNTIYF. In DNA, the CDR3 is TGCGCCAGCAGTGAGGATCCGGGACAGTTAATTGGAAACACCATATATTTT.

In this sample, this clonotype turned up many times. This chain connects TRBV29-1 to TRBJ1-2; 11 bases are shared with TRBD1. The length of the CDR3 is 14 residues. The germline V gene encodes CDR1 SQVTM and CDR2 ANQGSEA. The J segment lost 7 bases and the V segment lost 3 bases, leaving 7 bases of the junction unmatched. The CDR3 DNA follows: TGCAGCGTTGATTGGACAGGGGGCGAGTCTGGCTACACCTTC. Protein: CSVDWTGGESGYTF.

This clonotype was observed many times. The rearrangement uses TRBV20-1 and TRBJ1-1; 8 bases fit TRBD1. The CDR3 loop spans 15 amino acids. Unmatched junction bases numbered 11, after V lost 6 bases and J lost 2 bases. The V gene's germline CDR1 is DFQATT and CDR2 SNEGSKA (reference sequence). CDR3 sequence: CSAIKGTGGNTEAFF. CDR3 coding DNA: TGCAGTGCCATTAAAGGGACAGGAGGTAACACTGAAGCTTTCTTT.

This clonotype was seen repeatedly, ten times or more. V usage is TRBV20-1 and J usage is TRBJ2-5; a possible D gene is TRBD1 (6 bases). The CDR3 is made up of 14 amino acids. Per the germline V gene, CDR1 is DFQATT and CDR2 is SNEGSKA (reference sequence). V shed 4 bases and J shed 0 bases, with 12 bases lying between them. CDR3 DNA: TGCAGTGCTAAGACAGGATGGGACCAAGAGACCCAGTACTTC. Its translation: CSAKTGWDQETQYF.

In DNA form, the CDR3 reads TGTGCCAGTACCACACCTGACAAGCCGAGGGCCAATCAGCCCCAGCATTTT. It is translated as CASTTPDKPRANQPQHF. V gene TRBV19 combines with J gene TRBJ1-5; D unclear. From germline, CDR1 is LNHDA and CDR2 SQIVND (reference sequence). The V and J ends lost 7 bases and 3 bases respectively, with 22 bases between them. This CDR3 spans 17 amino acids.

This clonotype has more than one count but fewer than ten. The rearrangement links TRBV2 to TRBJ2-1; TRBD2 aligns across 14 bases. The germline CDR1 and CDR2 sequences are SNHLY and FYNNEI. V lost 2 bases to trimming and J lost 9 bases; unmatched junction nucleotides: 6. This CDR3 is 16 amino acids long. CDR3 bases: TGTGCCAGCAGTGAAAGTCCGGGACTAGCGGGGGTTGAGCAGTTCTTC. This gives the protein CASSESPGLAGVEQFF.

The J gene is TRBJ2-3, the V gene TRBV5-4; TRBD2 aligns across 9 bases. V lost 0 bases and J lost 1; bases outside the gene matches: 3. Germline CDR1 SGHNT, CDR2 YYREEE (reference sequence). The CDR3 totals 16 residues. CDR3 sequence reads: CASSLAAGGGTDTQYF. CDR3 nucleotides: TGTGCCAGCAGCTTGGCAGCGGGGGGCGGCACAGATACGCAGTATTTT.

This clonotype has a count of ten or more. In nucleotides, the CDR3 is TGCGCCAGCAGCCAAGGGGTACTCGACAGGGGGTACACTGAAGCTTTCTTT. As protein: CASSQGVLDRGYTEAFF. This rearrangement joins TRBV4-1 to TRBJ1-1; 9 bases are a match to TRBD1. The V and J ends lost 1 base and 3 bases, in that order; junction bases with no gene match: 9. This CDR3 region has 17 residues. Germline-derived CDR1 and CDR2 are MGHRA and YSYEKL.

The chain joins TRBV5-1 to TRBJ2-1; 7 nucleotides line up with TRBD2. The CDR3 covers 14 residues. With 4 bases clipped from V and 2 bases from J, the junction kept 3 bases outside the gene matches. Looked up from germline, CDR1 is SGHRS and CDR2 is YFSETQ. CDR3 residues: CASSRREAYNEQFF. The CDR3 region has the DNA TGCGCCAGCAGCCGCCGGGAGGCCTACAATGAGCAGTTCTTC.

There are many counts of this clonotype. DNA of the CDR3: TGTGCCAGCAGTTACACCCTAGGGGACACTGAAGCTTTCTTT. Residues: CASSYTLGDTEAFF. The gene calls are TRBV6-5 and TRBJ1-1; the D gene is possibly TRBD1 (5 bases). Trimming removed 2 bases at V and 3 bases at J, with 10 bases between. CDR3 length: 14 amino acids. In germline, CDR1 is MNHEY, CDR2 SVGAGI.